Sequencing of this T cell receptor (beta chain) was carried out in a study of T cells in Graves' hyperthyroidism and ophthalmopathy. This clonotype was counted many times. The CDR3 extends over 18 amino acids. The V and J ends lost 4 bases and 1 base respectively, with 22 bases between them. The germline gives CDR1 LGHNA, CDR2 YNFKEQ. Amplification of TCR beta CDR3 regions was performed using RNA transcripts as template. First-round RT-PCR with HTBI primers amplified the TCR CDR3 region. TCRdb reprocessed the multiplex PCR reads with MiXCR, giving one entry per CDR3 protein. The sample yields approximately 510,000 distinct CDR3 sequences, 40% to 50% seen once. The study left out patients who had uncontrolled infection, other autoimmune disease, pregnancy or lactation.

The chain combines TRBV4-2 with TRBJ1-1; possible D gene TRBD1, 6 bases. The receptor comes from an adult woman with Graves' disease, either hyperthyroidism or ophthalmopathy (not recorded which). The sequenced sample was peripheral blood or thyroid tissue (not recorded which). The CDR3 loop is CASSPRTGGPLWNTEAFF. CDR3 in DNA: TGTGCCAGCAGCCCCCGGACCGGGGGCCCCCTTTGGAACACTGAAGCTTTCTTT.